This T cell receptor beta chain was recorded in a study of cytomegalovirus exposure and HLA in healthy donors. PCR primers comprised 60 Vbeta and 13 Jbeta primers. Profiled with immunoSEQ multiplex PCR; TCRdb holds only in-frame clones, not every one. Among about 170,000 clones listed, around 73% were seen once. General study results and limits: One cluster of highly shared sequence variants probably arose as a sequencing artifact.

In the case of this clone: Its matching antigen is unknown.

CDR1 and CDR2 (germline): SGHRS, YFSETQ. The V and J ends lost 3 bases and 2 bases respectively, with 12 bases between them. The CDR3 length is 15 residues. The V gene is TRBV5-1, the J gene TRBJ2-1; TRBD1 might be the D (5 bases). This receptor was obtained from a woman aged 18-29 years in good health and CMV-seropositive. Sequencing was carried out using PBMCs. The CDR3 loop reads CASSSAGFTYNEQFF. CDR3 coding DNA: TGCGCCAGCAGCTCGGCAGGGTTTACCTACAATGAGCAGTTCTTC.